What follows are 21 T cell receptor beta chains derived from one specimen sequenced in a study of T cell repertoires in cytomegalovirus infection (dated by TCRdb to between 2018 and 2020). This sample was sequenced with an Illumina HiSeq 1500. TCRdb reanalyzed the raw reads on its own, using fastp at Q25 for trimming and MiXCR for clone calling, and kept in-frame beta chains. Duplicate CDR3 protein sequences are folded into a single record with the most common DNA and genes. Counted in this sample were around 200,000 distinct CDR3 sequences; 15% to 20% of them appeared once. Jointly, the top ten make up 20% to 25% of the sample. The sample comprised CD8+ T cells from PBMCs. These receptors were taken from a human donor in good health (CMV status not recorded). Some clones in this sample may be carry-over from other donors' samples.

There are a few counts of this clonotype. V gene TRBV14 combines with J gene TRBJ1-6, with a possible D match to TRBD1 (5 bases). V was pared by 4 bases and J by 14 bases, with 24 bases between. CDR1 is SGHDN, CDR2 FVKESK, per germline. The CDR3 runs 16 residues. The CDR3 here is CASSLRGRGGVDALHF. CDR3 nucleotide sequence: TGTGCCAGCAGCCTCCGGGGCCGGGGCGGGGTCGATGCCCTCCACTTT.

In this sample, this clonotype turned up many times. The chain couples TRBV7-2 to TRBJ1-2, with D maybe TRBD1 (5 bases). The CDR3 runs 14 residues. V lost 3 bases, J lost 8 bases, and 16 bases lay in between. The germline V gene has CDR1 SGHTA and CDR2 FQGNSA. CDR3 bases: TGTGCCAGCAGCTTTAGAGACCTACGGGACGGCTACACCTTC. This codes for CASSFRDLRDGYTF.

In this sample, this clonotype turned up many times. V is TRBV28 and J is TRBJ2-7, with D maybe TRBD2 (6 bases). V lost 3 bases to trimming and J lost 4 bases, with 13 bases between them. The germline gives CDR1 MDHEN, CDR2 SYDVKM. CDR3 size: 14 residues. In DNA, the CDR3 is TGTGCCAGCAGTTTCCTTGGAGGGGTGTACGAGCAGTACTTC. Amino acids: CASSFLGGVYEQYF.

This clonotype came up a few times. The chain joins TRBV28 to TRBJ2-7; no definite D call. The ends were cut back, 4 bases at V and 3 bases at J, with 16 bases in the middle. The V gene's germline CDR1 is MDHEN and CDR2 SYDVKM. The CDR3 is 15 residues long. The CDR3 DNA is TGTGCCAGCAGTTCTGGGCAGGCGCGACGCTACGAGCAGTACTTC. This translates into CASSSGQARRYEQYF.

This clonotype has a handful of counts. J is TRBJ1-1 and V is TRBV10-2, with D unresolved. This CDR3 is built from 11 residues. In germline, CDR1 is WSHSY, CDR2 SAAADI. The ends were cut back, 3 bases at V and 5 bases at J, with 4 bases in the middle. DNA for the CDR3: TGCGCCAGCAGTGAAGAAACTGAAGCTTTCTTT. Protein: CASSEETEAFF.

In its sample, this clonotype was seen a few times. This chain links TRBV7-9 with TRBJ1-2; TRBD1 matches 9 bases. Trimming took 5 bases from V and 8 from J; bases not matched to a gene: 12. The CDR3 spans 15 residues. CDR1 SEHNR and CDR2 FQNEAQ come from the germline V gene (reference sequence). As DNA, the CDR3 is TGTGCCAGCAGCCTACATCCCGGGACAGGGTACGGCTACACCTTC. It translates to CASSLHPGTGYGYTF.

The V call is TRBV28, the J call TRBJ1-4; D ambiguous. From germline, CDR1 is MDHEN and CDR2 SYDVKM. The CDR3 totals 16 residues. The germline V and J ends were trimmed by 10 bases and 0 bases, with 18 bases remaining between them. CDR3 coding DNA: TGTGCCACCTCCGCGGAACGGTTAGCAACTAATGAAAAACTGTTTTTT. Translating it yields CATSAERLATNEKLFF.

In this sample, this clonotype turned up a few times. The chain couples TRBV7-2 to TRBJ1-1; a weak D match, TRBD1 (5 bases). CDR1 is SGHTA and CDR2 is FQGNSA in the germline V gene. This CDR3 spans 15 amino acids. V lost 7 bases, J lost 1 base, and 16 bases lay in between. CDR3 nucleotide sequence: TGTGCCAGCAAAACTTCCGGCCAGGGGAACACTGAAGCTTTCTTT. Its translation is CASKTSGQGNTEAFF.

Only a few counts were recorded for this clonotype. Written as DNA, the CDR3 is TGTGCCAGCAGTTGGAGAAGACAGGGGCAAAACACTGAAGCTTTCTTT. It specifies CASSWRRQGQNTEAFF. The chain carries TRBV12-3 or TRBV12-4 and TRBJ1-1; 8 bases are a match to TRBD1. The CDR3 runs to 16 residues. J gave up 2 bases and V 4 bases, and 9 bases lay outside the gene matches.

This clonotype has more than one count but fewer than ten. The chain joins TRBV7-2 to TRBJ2-7; D is possibly TRBD1 or TRBD2 (5 bases each). The germline V gene has CDR1 SGHTA and CDR2 FQGNSA. The CDR3 runs 13 residues. The V and J ends lost 6 bases and 3 bases respectively, with 12 bases between them. Here the CDR3 DNA reads TGTGCCAGCAGGCCGTGGGACCGCTACGAGCAGTACTTC. This codes for CASRPWDRYEQYF.

The chain couples TRBV6-4 to TRBJ2-1, with 13 bases lining up with TRBD2. V gave up 4 bases and J gave up 6 bases; unmatched junction bases: 6. CDR3 length: 16 amino acids. Germline V gene sequence: CDR1 MRHNA, CDR2 SNTAGT. The CDR3 sequence: CASSVSGTSGVNEQFF. As DNA, the CDR3 is TGTGCCAGCAGTGTGTCCGGGACTAGCGGGGTCAATGAGCAGTTCTTC.

The chain combines TRBV5-1 with TRBJ1-6; D unresolved. Germline CDR1 is SGHRS and CDR2 is YFSETQ. V was shortened by 10 bases and J by 8 bases, with 19 bases between the two germline ends. CDR3 length: 14 residues. The CDR3 region is CAHVWGGLDSPLHF. CDR3 nucleotide sequence: TGCGCCCACGTTTGGGGAGGGCTTGATTCACCCCTCCACTTT.

This clonotype turned up a few times. V and J are TRBV7-8 and TRBJ1-5; D gene uncertain. CDR1 and CDR2 (germline): SGHVS, FQNEAQ. The CDR3 length is 12 residues. Trimming stripped 5 bases from V and 3 bases from J, with 5 bases between. The DNA for the CDR3 is TGTGCCAGCAGCCCGCCCAATCAGCCCCAGCATTTT. It is translated as CASSPPNQPQHF.

The chain couples TRBV7-6 to TRBJ1-1; possible D gene TRBD1, 5 bases. This CDR3 has 13 residues. CDR1 and CDR2 (germline): SGHVS, FNYEAQ. V lost 1 base and J 8 bases, leaving 11 bases between the germline ends. In DNA, the CDR3 is TGTGCCAGCAGCTTAGAACAGGCCGGAGAAGCTTTCTTT. Protein sequence: CASSLEQAGEAFF.

This clonotype was seen repeatedly, ten times or more. The chain couples TRBV7-6 to TRBJ2-6; TRBD1 or TRBD2 may be the D gene (5 bases each). Between the trimmed V and J ends, which lost 0 bases and 2 bases, there was a span of 26 bases. Germline values: CDR1 SGHVS, CDR2 FNYEAQ. CDR3 length equals 22 residues. CDR3 loop: CASSLALTPKDPWGTGANVLTF. In DNA form, the CDR3 reads TGTGCCAGCAGCTTAGCGCTAACCCCAAAGGACCCGTGGGGGACTGGGGCCAACGTCCTGACTTTC.

The V and J genes are TRBV7-2 and TRBJ2-3; no clear D. The CDR3 spans 14 residues. V was pared by 2 bases and J by 5 bases, with 11 bases between. The germline V gene encodes CDR1 SGHTA and CDR2 FQGNSA. The CDR3 DNA follows: TGTGCCAGCAGCTTAAGGACCGCGGAAGATACGCAGTATTTT. It codes for CASSLRTAEDTQYF.

This sequence joins TRBV12-3 or TRBV12-4 and TRBJ2-7; D unclear. The CDR3 extends over 11 amino acids. Deletions cut 5 bases from V and 6 bases from J, with 8 bases between. Here the CDR3 reads CASSMGIEQYF. Here the CDR3 DNA reads TGTGCCAGCAGTATGGGGATCGAGCAGTACTTC.

V is TRBV11-2 and J is TRBJ2-7, with D maybe TRBD2 (6 bases). Germline CDR1 reads SGHAT; CDR2 reads FQNNGV. The CDR3 consists of 16 residues. V lost 0 bases to trimming and J lost 3 bases, with 15 bases between them. The CDR3 DNA follows: TGTGCCAGCAGCTTAGACCATATCGGGGGATTCTACGAGCAGTACTTC. Protein sequence: CASSLDHIGGFYEQYF.

This clonotype was counted a few times. The chain joins TRBV7-9 to TRBJ2-6, with D hard to call. V was clipped by 3 bases and J by 3 bases, with 15 bases between them. This CDR3 is 17 amino acids long. Germline values: CDR1 SEHNR, CDR2 FQNEAQ (reference sequence). CDR3 sequence: CASSLGPVQRGANVLTF. The CDR3 coding sequence is TGTGCCAGCAGCTTGGGTCCCGTTCAGCGTGGGGCCAACGTCCTGACTTTC.

The chain employs TRBV7-9 and TRBJ2-5; D is ambiguous. Germline CDR1 SEHNR, CDR2 FQNEAQ (reference sequence). Trimming took 5 bases from V and 3 from J, leaving 10 bases between them. The CDR3 is 13 residues long. For the CDR3, the DNA is TGTGCCAGCAGCCTAAATCCAAAAGAGACCCAGTACTTC. Protein sequence: CASSLNPKETQYF. The full variable domain, completed using reference TRBV7-9 and TRBJ2-5, is DTGVSQNPRHKITKRGQNVTFRCDPISEHNRLYWYRQTLGQGPEFLTYFQNEAQLEKSRLLSDRFSAERPKGSFSTLEIQRTEQGDSAMYLCASSLNPKETQYFGPGTRLLVL.

This clonotype turned up a few times. The rearrangement links TRBV5-6 to TRBJ1-2; TRBD1 agrees at 7 bases. The ends lost 2 bases at V and 5 bases at J; junction bases unmatched: 9. The V gene's germline CDR1 is SGHDT and CDR2 YYEEEE. The CDR3 is made up of 15 amino acids. CDR3 DNA: TGTGCCAGCAGCTTTCCCTCGGGACAGCCATATGGCTACACCTTC. This sequence encodes CASSFPSGQPYGYTF.